This TCR beta chain derives from a study of blood T cell repertoires in COVID-19. About the study: T cells, B-cell-depleted T cells, or PBMCs supplied cDNA or gDNA.

This table comes from immunoSEQ multiplex PCR, and its TCRdb copy is limited to in-frame clones, with some not included. The sample lists some 1,800 clones; about 81% were seen once. In germline, CDR1 is LGHNA, CDR2 YSLEER. The CDR3 is 17 amino acids. J gave up 0 bases and V 4 bases, and 5 bases lay outside the gene matches. The sequence was obtained from a man in his 70s with active COVID-19. The gene calls are TRBV4-3 and TRBJ2-5, with TRBD2 identical over 13 bases. The sample consisted of peripheral blood. As DNA, the CDR3 is TGCGCCAGCAGCCCCAGACTAGCGGGGGGAAACCAAGAGACCCAGTACTTC. This codes for CASSPRLAGGNQETQYF.